Here is one T cell receptor beta chain with its context. Its target is unknown. The CDR3 extends over 15 amino acids. Germline V gene data show CDR1 as LNHNV and CDR2 as YYDKDF (reference sequence). Trimming cost V 4 bases and J 1 base; bases outside gene matches: 2. The data originate from a study of cytotoxic CD8 clonotypes in ibrutinib-treated CLL. At the level of the study: Around 10 relapsed/refractory, around 14 treatment-naive; some 18 IGHV unmutated. The taking of response samples occurred after a median about 12 months of treatment, with a range of 6 to 36. Each sample contained, on average, almost 260,000 productive templates and roughly 100,000 productive rearrangements.

Clones were read by immunoSEQ multiplex PCR, and TCRdb kept only the in-frame ones, dropping some. The table lists about 15,000 clones, roughly 50% of them singletons. The study's findings and limits: At the start, clonality exceeded age-matched healthy donors and followed circulating CD8+ T-cell counts.

The source was PBMCs, collected at a roughly 24-month disease-progression time point, from a patient treated with ibrutinib. The chain uses TRBV15 and TRBJ2-4; 9 positions match TRBD2. The receptor was isolated from a human donor with chronic lymphocytic leukemia. CDR3 amino acids: CATSISGGAKNIQYF. CDR3 nucleotide sequence: TGTGCCACCAGCATAAGCGGGGGGGCCAAAAACATTCAGTACTTC.